This T cell receptor beta chain was identified during a study of cytomegalovirus exposure and HLA in healthy donors. Points from the study as a whole: The likely explanation for a cluster of highly shared sequence variants was sequencing artifact. A missense DCLRE1C variant was associated with V- and J-gene trimming of TCR beta chains in a later analysis, and an independent cohort replicated the association.

Note on this clone: Antigen specificity is unknown.

Both 60 Vbeta primers and 13 Jbeta primers went into the PCR. This table comes from immunoSEQ multiplex PCR, and its TCRdb copy is limited to in-frame clones, with some not included. The sample records about 160,000 clones, approximately 81% being singletons. Material: PBMCs. The clonotype comes from a woman in her 30s in good health and CMV-seropositive.

As DNA, the CDR3 is TGCGCCAGCAGCCAAAGGACAGGGGGCACTGAAGCTTTCTTT. Translated, it gives CASSQRTGGTEAFF. The V call is TRBV4-1, the J call TRBJ1-1; 10 bases agree with TRBD1. Germline loops: CDR1 MGHRA, CDR2 YSYEKL. The CDR3 extends over 14 amino acids. Trimming took 2 bases from V and 4 from J; bases not matched to a gene: 1.